Described below is a single T cell receptor beta chain sequence and its context. Generated by immunoSEQ multiplex PCR, the TCRdb table keeps only in-frame clones and is missing some. The sample holds roughly 350,000 clones, 85% seen once. The germline CDR1 and CDR2 sequences are KGHDR and SFDVKD. V shed 4 bases and J 5 bases; nucleotides not matched to a gene: 6. This CDR3 is 15 amino acids long. The data derive from a study of blood T cell repertoires in COVID-19. The chain carries TRBV24-1 and TRBJ2-5; 10 bases are shared with TRBD1. The sequence came from a woman aged 18-29 years with acute or convalescent COVID-19. Specimen: peripheral blood. Written as DNA, the CDR3 is TGTGCCACCAGTGACGGGGGACAGGGGCGTGAGACCCAGTACTTC. As protein: CATSDGGQGRETQYF.